The 23 T cell receptor beta chains in this list originate from one sample, sequenced in a study of tumor-infiltrating lymphocytes in primary liver carcinoma. Co-extraction yielded RNA and DNA from approximately 22-30 mg of unsorted bulk tissue. The authors made TCR beta cDNA from approximately 490 ng total RNA with a constant-region primer. ARM-PCR, slightly modified, supplied the TCR beta libraries through three nested multiplex PCR rounds. The study ran its first two PCR rounds for 9 to 10 cycles each, using TRBV1-TRBV30 forward primers and a C-beta reverse primer. TCRdb reprocessed the multiplex PCR reads with MiXCR, giving one entry per CDR3 protein. The sample records approximately 73,000 distinct CDR3 sequences, 71% being singletons. The sequenced material came from liver tumor tissue from sampling region 4. As for subset: tumor region T4, right-lateral pole. These receptors were taken from a woman aged 55-69 years with primary liver carcinoma and hepatitis B virus infection.

The rearrangement joins TRBV12-3 or TRBV12-4 to TRBJ2-2; 8 positions match TRBD2. The CDR3 is made up of 15 amino acids. Trimming cost V 4 bases and J 8 bases; bases outside gene matches: 9. The CDR3: CASSSSGSGTGELFF. CDR3 nucleotide sequence: TGTGCCAGCAGTTCGAGCGGGAGTGGCACTGGGGAGCTGTTTTTT.

Notes on this clonotype: The junction departs from the called germline gene at one end, perhaps through a read error. This sequence joins TRBV28 and TRBJ1-2; 9 bases map to TRBD1. The CDR3 extends over 14 amino acids. Germline V CDR1 and CDR2: MDHEN, SYDVKM. CDR3 residues: CASNSGQGRGGCTF. The CDR3 bases are TGTGCCAGCAACTCCGGACAGGGGCGGGGTGGCTGCACCTTC.

The genes are TRBV5-4 and TRBJ2-1; possible D gene TRBD2, 5 bases. Germline CDR1 is SGHNT and CDR2 is YYREEE (reference sequence). V was cut by 6 bases and J by 7 bases, with 20 bases left in between. The CDR3 extends over 15 amino acids. DNA for the CDR3: TGTGCCAGCAACCCACGTGGCGAGAGGGCAAATGAGCAGTTCTTC. This codes for CASNPRGERANEQFF.

The chain has TRBV29-1 and TRBJ2-7; no firm D call. Germline values: CDR1 SQVTM, CDR2 ANQGSEA. The CDR3 has 13 residues. Trimming pared 4 bases from V and 7 bases from J, leaving 17 bases between. Written as DNA, the CDR3 is TGCAGCGTTGCAGAACCGACACGGAATGAGCAGTACTTC. The encoded protein is CSVAEPTRNEQYF.

Remarks on this clonotype: Compared with germline, one end of the junction differs, possibly owing to a read error. The chain combines TRBV11-2 with TRBJ2-5; possibly TRBD2 for D (5 bases). The CDR3 has 16 amino acids. CDR1 and CDR2 from the germline V gene are SGHAT and FQNNGV. The CDR3: CASSYSHGSARETQYF. The CDR3 DNA follows: TGTGCCAGCAGCTACTCCCATGGTAGCGCGAGAGAGACTCAGTACTTC. Full variable domain (missing parts from reference TRBV11-2 and TRBJ2-5): EAGVAQSPRYKIIEKRQSVAFWCNPISGHATLYWYQQILGQGPKLLIQFQNNGVVDDSQLPKDRFSAERLKGVDSTLKIQPAKLEDSAVYLCASSYSHGSARETQYFGPGTRLLVL.

This clonotype came up once. A much more abundant neighbour one base away suggests this may be a read error. This rearrangement joins TRBV5-1 to TRBJ2-3; D is undetermined. CDR1 and CDR2 (germline): SGHRS, YFSETQ. This CDR3 contains 14 residues. Here the CDR3 reads CAGSLAEILDTQYF. CDR3 sequence (DNA): TGCGCCGGCAGCTTGGCCGAAATACTGGATACGCAGTATTTT. Full variable domain (remainder filled in from reference TRBV5-1 and TRBJ2-3): KAGVTQTPRYLIKTRGQQVTLSCSPISGHRSVSWYQQTPGQGLQFLFEYFSETQRNKGNFPGRFSGRQFSNSRSEMNVSTLELGDSALYLCAGSLAEILDTQYFGPGTRLTVL.

Comments on this clonotype: The junction shows a germline mismatch at one end, possibly a read error. The V call is TRBV11-2, the J call TRBJ2-7; a weak D match, TRBD2 (6 bases). Germline loops: CDR1 SGHAT, CDR2 FQNNGV. The CDR3 totals 15 residues. The CDR3: CTSSLDPTGAYEQYF. In DNA form, the CDR3 reads TGTACCAGCAGCTTAGACCCTACGGGGGCCTACGAGCAGTACTTC.

For this clonotype: Given the absence of the conserved phenylalanine or tryptophan at the CDR3 end, a read error is likely. Written as DNA, the CDR3 is TGTGCCAGCAGTTTGAACAGTTTAGGCGAGCAGTACCTC. This codes for CASSLNSLGEQYL. The chain is built from TRBV28 and TRBJ2-7; D call uncertain. The CDR3 is 13 amino acids. V was clipped by 3 bases and J by 6 bases, with 12 bases between them. Germline V lookup: CDR1 MDHEN, CDR2 SYDVKM.

This chain uses TRBV10-2 with TRBJ2-1; perhaps TRBD2 as D (5 bases). The CDR3 consists of 17 residues. The V gene's germline CDR1 is WSHSY and CDR2 SAAADI. The V and J ends lost 6 bases and 7 bases respectively, with 25 bases between them. CDR3 bases: TGCGCCAGCAGAACATCCCCGGCGGGCTCGACTGGGAATGAGCAGTTCTTC. Translated: CASRTSPAGSTGNEQFF.

This clonotype has ten or more counts. V is TRBV7-9 and J is TRBJ2-5; 7 nucleotides line up with TRBD2. The V and J ends lost 5 bases and 2 bases, in that order; junction bases with no gene match: 5. The CDR3 totals 14 residues. Germline V lookup: CDR1 SEHNR, CDR2 FQNEAQ (reference sequence). CDR3 protein: CASSLRTSQETQYF. The CDR3 DNA sequence: TGTGCCAGCAGCCTAAGGACTAGTCAAGAGACCCAGTACTTC.

The chain carries TRBV29-1 and TRBJ2-7; D perhaps matches TRBD1 (6 bases). Per germline, CDR1 SQVTM and CDR2 ANQGSEA. Trimming pared 0 bases from V and 3 bases from J, leaving 18 bases between. This CDR3 region has 16 residues. CDR3 residues: CSVEDVKETGLYEQYF. The CDR3, as DNA: TGCAGCGTTGAAGATGTAAAAGAGACAGGACTCTACGAGCAGTACTTC.

On this clonotype itself: An end of the junction differs from the germline gene, which may be a read error. The chain recombines TRBV6-1 with TRBJ2-1, with a weak D call TRBD2 (6 bases). Germline V gene lookup returns CDR1 MNHNS and CDR2 SASEGT. The CDR3 extends over 15 amino acids. CDR3 bases: TGTGCCAGCAGTGAAGGGCTAGCGAGATACGATGAGCGGTTCTTC. Encoded protein: CASSEGLARYDERFF.

This clonotype has only one observation. This rearrangement joins TRBV4-2 to TRBJ2-7, with D possibly being TRBD2 (6 bases). V was pared by 1 base and J by 1 base, with 11 bases between. The CDR3 contains 15 residues. Germline values: CDR1 LGHNA, CDR2 YNFKEQ. CDR3 in DNA: TGTGCCAGCAGCCAAGGGGGACTCGATTCCTACGAGCAGTACTTC. It codes for CASSQGGLDSYEQYF.

The chain has TRBV29-1 and TRBJ2-1; no clear D gene. Germline assignment: CDR1 SQVTM and CDR2 ANQGSEA. Trimming removed 3 bases from V and 6 bases from J, with 21 bases in between. The CDR3 contains 16 residues. The CDR3 is CSVEDVSLTHCNEQFF. CDR3 DNA: TGCAGCGTTGAGGATGTAAGCTTAACGCACTGCAATGAGCAGTTCTTC.

About this clonotype itself: Sequence at one end of the junction differs from germline and may be a read error. This sequence joins TRBV4-2 and TRBJ2-3; no clear D. Germline-derived CDR1 and CDR2 are LGHNA and YNFKEQ. CDR3 size: 15 residues. CDR3 residues: CAISQVTLGTDTQYF. CDR3 nucleotides: TGTGCCATCAGCCAAGTTACCCTCGGCACAGACACGCAGTATTTT.

This clonotype was counted only a few times. A much larger clonotype is one base distant, so this may be a read error. The V gene is TRBV4-1, the J gene TRBJ2-1; D is possibly TRBD2 (6 bases). CDR1 and CDR2 (germline): MGHRA, YSYEKL. The CDR3 totals 13 residues. V lost 5 bases, J lost 3 bases, and 8 bases lay in between. The CDR3 DNA reads TGCGCCAGCAGCTGGGACTTCTACAATGAGCAGTTCTTC. The encoded protein is CASSWDFYNEQFF.

This clonotype came up a few times. A much larger clone differs by one base, so this may be a read error. This sequence joins TRBV5-1 and TRBJ2-1; D might be TRBD2 (7 bases). Germline lookup yields CDR1 SGHRS and CDR2 YFSETQ. The CDR3 runs 14 residues. The V gene lost 3 bases and the J gene lost 6 bases, with 13 bases spanning the gap. CDR3 nucleotide sequence: TGCGCCAGCAGCTCAGTGGGGGGGGCCAATGAGCAGTTCTTC. It encodes CASSSVGGANEQFF. Drawing the rest from reference TRBV5-1 and TRBJ2-1, the complete variable domain is KAGVTQTPRYLIKTRGQQVTLSCSPISGHRSVSWYQQTPGQGLQFLFEYFSETQRNKGNFPGRFSGRQFSNSRSEMNVSTLELGDSALYLCASSSVGGANEQFFGPGTRLTVL.

As concerns this clonotype: At one end, the junction sequence differs from germline, possibly due to a read error. V and J are TRBV5-1 and TRBJ1-2; TRBD1 might be the D (5 bases). Germline V gene data show CDR1 as SGHRS and CDR2 as YFSETQ. The CDR3 extends over 13 amino acids. CDR3 protein: CANRSTRDYGYTF. In nucleotides, the CDR3 is TGCGCCAACAGGTCAACAAGGGACTACGGCTACACCTTC.

As for this clonotype: Relative to the germline gene, one junction end is altered; a read error may explain this. J is TRBJ2-4 and V is TRBV11-2; either TRBD1 or TRBD2 may supply D (5 bases each). The V gene's germline CDR1 is SGHAT and CDR2 FQNNGV. This CDR3 has 17 residues. For the CDR3, the DNA is TGTACCAGCAACTTAGATTCAGGGAGCTCAGCCAAAAACATTCAGTACTTC. This sequence encodes CTSNLDSGSSAKNIQYF.

The chain uses TRBV28 and TRBJ2-1, with 7 bases lining up with TRBD1. J was trimmed by 0 bases and V by 6 bases; bases with no gene match: 5. CDR1 and CDR2 (germline): MDHEN, SYDVKM. The CDR3 spans 15 residues. CDR3 residues: CASRTGETSYNEQFF. The CDR3 DNA reads as TGTGCCAGCAGAACAGGGGAAACCTCCTACAATGAGCAGTTCTTC.

With respect to this clonotype: One end of the junction does not line up with germline, which may come from a read error. The J gene is TRBJ2-2, the V gene TRBV5-4; 11 bases fit TRBD2. Germline lookup yields CDR1 SGHNT and CDR2 YYREEE (reference sequence). CDR3 length: 15 amino acids. CDR3 nucleotide sequence: TGTGCCGGCAGCATGACTAGCGGGAACACGGGGGAGCTGTTTTTT. It yields the protein CAGSMTSGNTGELFF.

Written as DNA, the CDR3 is TGTGCCAGTAACTTCGAATTCGGTGAGCTGTTTTTT. This codes for CASNFEFGELFF. The chain has TRBV11-2 and TRBJ2-2; no definite D call. Trimming left V 9 bases short and J 11 bases short, with 16 bases between. CDR1 is SGHAT, CDR2 FQNNGV, per germline. This CDR3 comprises 12 residues.

As for this clonotype: Its ends do not fully match the called genes, so a read error is possible. The rearrangement uses TRBV11-2 and TRBJ2-1; 7 bases fit TRBD1. The CDR3 spans 15 residues. Germline V gene sequence: CDR1 SGHAT, CDR2 FQNNGV. The CDR3 nucleotides are TGCGCCAGCAGCTTAGAGGGGGCTCTGGGTGGTGAGCAGTTCTTC. Protein product: CASSLEGALGGEQFF. The full variable domain, in which reference TRBV11-2 and TRBJ2-1 provide the parts outside the CDR3, is EAGVAQSPRYKIIEKRQSVAFWCNPISGHATLYWYQQILGQGPKLLIQFQNNGVVDDSQLPKDRFSAERLKGVDSTLKIQPAKLEDSAVYLCASSLEGALGGEQFFGPGTRLTVL.